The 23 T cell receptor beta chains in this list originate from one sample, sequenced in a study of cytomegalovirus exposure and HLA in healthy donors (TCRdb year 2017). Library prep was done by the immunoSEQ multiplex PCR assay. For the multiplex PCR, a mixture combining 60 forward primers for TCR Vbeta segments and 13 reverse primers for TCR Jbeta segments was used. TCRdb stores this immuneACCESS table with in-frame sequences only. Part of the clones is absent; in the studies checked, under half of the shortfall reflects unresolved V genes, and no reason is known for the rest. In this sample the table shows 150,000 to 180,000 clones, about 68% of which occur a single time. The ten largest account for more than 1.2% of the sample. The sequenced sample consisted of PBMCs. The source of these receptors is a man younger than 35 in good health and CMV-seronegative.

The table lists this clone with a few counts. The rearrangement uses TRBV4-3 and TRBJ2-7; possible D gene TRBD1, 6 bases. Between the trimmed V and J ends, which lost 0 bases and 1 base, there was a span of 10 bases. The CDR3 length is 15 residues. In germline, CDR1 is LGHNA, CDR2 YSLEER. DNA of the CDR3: TGCGCCAGCAGCCAAGAAGGCAGGGGTTCCTACGAGCAGTACTTC. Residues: CASSQEGRGSYEQYF.

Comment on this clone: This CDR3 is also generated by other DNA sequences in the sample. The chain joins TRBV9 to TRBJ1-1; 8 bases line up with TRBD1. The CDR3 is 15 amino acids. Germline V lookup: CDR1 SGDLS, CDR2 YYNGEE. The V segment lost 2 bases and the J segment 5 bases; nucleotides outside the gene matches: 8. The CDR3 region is CASSVGTGGGTEAFF. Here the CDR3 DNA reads TGTGCCAGCAGCGTGGGAACAGGGGGGGGGACTGAAGCTTTCTTT.

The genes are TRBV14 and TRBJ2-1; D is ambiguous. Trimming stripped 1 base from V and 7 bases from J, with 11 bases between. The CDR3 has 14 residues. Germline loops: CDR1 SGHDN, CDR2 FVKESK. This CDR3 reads CASSQGARSNEQFF. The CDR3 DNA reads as TGTGCCAGCAGCCAAGGGGCGAGATCAAATGAGCAGTTCTTC.

This CDR3 reads CASSQGFEQFF. DNA of the CDR3: TGTGCCAGCAGTCAGGGGTTTGAGCAGTTCTTC. The V gene is TRBV6-5, the J gene TRBJ2-1; weak D call: TRBD1 (6 bases). The CDR3 spans 11 residues. The V end was cut by 5 bases, the J end by 9 bases, with 8 bases between. Germline-derived CDR1 and CDR2 are MNHEY and SVGAGI.

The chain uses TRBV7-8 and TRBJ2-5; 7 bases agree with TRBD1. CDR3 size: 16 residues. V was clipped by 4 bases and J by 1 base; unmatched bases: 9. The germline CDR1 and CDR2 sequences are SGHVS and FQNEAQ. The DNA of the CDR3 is TGTGCCAGCAGCTCAGGGGGACGGCCCCGCCAAGAGACCCAGTACTTC. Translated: CASSSGGRPRQETQYF.

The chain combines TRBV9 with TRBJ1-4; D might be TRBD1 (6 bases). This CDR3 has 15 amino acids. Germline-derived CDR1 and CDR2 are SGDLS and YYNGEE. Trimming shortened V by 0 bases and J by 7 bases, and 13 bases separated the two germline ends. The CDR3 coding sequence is TGTGCCAGCAGCGTAGGGGGGGGCGGAGGTGAAAAACTGTTTTTT. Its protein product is CASSVGGGGGEKLFF. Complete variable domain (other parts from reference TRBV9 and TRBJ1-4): DSGVTQTPKHLITATGQRVTLRCSPRSGDLSVYWYQQSLDQGLQFLIQYYNGEERAKGNILERFSAQQFPDLHSELNLSSLELGDSALYFCASSVGGGGGEKLFFGSGTQLSVL.

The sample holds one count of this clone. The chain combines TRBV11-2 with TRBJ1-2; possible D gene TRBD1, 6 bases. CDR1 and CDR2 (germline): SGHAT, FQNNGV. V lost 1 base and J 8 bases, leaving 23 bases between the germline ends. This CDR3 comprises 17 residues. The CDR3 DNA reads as TGTGCCAGCAGCTTAGTATTACGTAAAGGGGGGGGTGACGGCTACACCTTC. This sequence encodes CASSLVLRKGGGDGYTF.

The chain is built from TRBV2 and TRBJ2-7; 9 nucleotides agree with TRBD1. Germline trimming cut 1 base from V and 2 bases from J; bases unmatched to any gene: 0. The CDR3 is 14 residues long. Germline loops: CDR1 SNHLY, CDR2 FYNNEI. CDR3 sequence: CASSEGQGAYEQYF. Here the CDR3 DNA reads TGTGCCAGCAGTGAAGGACAGGGGGCCTACGAGCAGTACTTC.

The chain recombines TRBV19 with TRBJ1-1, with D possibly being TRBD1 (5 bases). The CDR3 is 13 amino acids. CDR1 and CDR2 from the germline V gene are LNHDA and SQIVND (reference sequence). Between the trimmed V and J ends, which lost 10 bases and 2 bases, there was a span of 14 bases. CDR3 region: CATSPGFNTEAFF. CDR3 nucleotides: TGTGCCACTTCCCCAGGGTTTAACACTGAAGCTTTCTTT.

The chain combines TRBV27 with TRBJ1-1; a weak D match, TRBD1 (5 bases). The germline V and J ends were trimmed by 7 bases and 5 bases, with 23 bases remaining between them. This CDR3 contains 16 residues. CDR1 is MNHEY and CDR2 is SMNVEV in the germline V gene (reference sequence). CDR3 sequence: CASTTALGRLGTEAFF. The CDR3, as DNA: TGTGCCAGCACCACCGCCCTGGGGCGGCTGGGGACTGAAGCTTTCTTT.

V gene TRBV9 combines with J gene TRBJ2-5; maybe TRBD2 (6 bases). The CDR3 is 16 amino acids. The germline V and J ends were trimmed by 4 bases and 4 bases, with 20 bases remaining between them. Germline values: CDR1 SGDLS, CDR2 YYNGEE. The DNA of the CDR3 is TGTGCCAGCAGCCCGCGGGACTCCCGCGCCCGAGAGACCCAGTACTTC. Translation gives CASSPRDSRARETQYF.

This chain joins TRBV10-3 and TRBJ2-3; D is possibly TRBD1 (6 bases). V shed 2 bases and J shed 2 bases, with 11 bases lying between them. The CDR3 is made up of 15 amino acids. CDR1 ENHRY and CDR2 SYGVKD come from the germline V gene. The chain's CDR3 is CAISETGSPTDTQYF. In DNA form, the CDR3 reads TGTGCCATCAGTGAGACAGGGAGCCCCACAGATACGCAGTATTTT.

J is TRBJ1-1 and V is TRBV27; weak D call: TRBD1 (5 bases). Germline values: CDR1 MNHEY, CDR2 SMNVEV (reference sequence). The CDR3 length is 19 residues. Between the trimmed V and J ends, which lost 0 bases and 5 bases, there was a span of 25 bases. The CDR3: CASSLSLGLDGSLRTEAFF. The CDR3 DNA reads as TGTGCCAGCAGTTTATCCCTGGGACTCGACGGATCATTGAGAACTGAAGCTTTCTTT.

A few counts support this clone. The CDR3 DNA is TGTGCCAGCTCCTCGGGTATTACCACAGATACGCAGTATTTT. Its translation: CASSSGITTDTQYF. The chain has TRBV5-4 and TRBJ2-3; D remains ambiguous. Between the trimmed V and J ends, which lost 7 bases and 2 bases, there was a span of 14 bases. The CDR3 runs to 14 residues. CDR1 is SGHNT and CDR2 is YYREEE in the germline V gene (reference sequence).

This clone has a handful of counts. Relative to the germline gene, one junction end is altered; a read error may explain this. The CDR3 DNA is TGTGCCAGCACCCCTAGTGGGGATAGGAGGGGAGCTGTTTTT. Its protein product is CASTPSGDRRGAVF. This chain uses TRBV6-5 with TRBJ2-2; tentatively, D is TRBD2 (6 bases). This CDR3 is 14 amino acids long. Germline-derived CDR1 and CDR2 are MNHEY and SVGAGI.

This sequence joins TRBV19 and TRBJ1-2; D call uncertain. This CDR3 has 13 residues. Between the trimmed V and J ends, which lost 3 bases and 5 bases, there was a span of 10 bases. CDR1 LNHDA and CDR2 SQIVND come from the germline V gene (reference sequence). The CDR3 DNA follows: TGTGCCAGTAGTATGGTCGATACTTATGGCTACACCTTC. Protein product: CASSMVDTYGYTF.

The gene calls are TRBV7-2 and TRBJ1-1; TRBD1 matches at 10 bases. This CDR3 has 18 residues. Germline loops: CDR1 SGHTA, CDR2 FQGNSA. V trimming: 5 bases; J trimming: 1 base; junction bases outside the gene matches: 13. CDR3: CASSRLRGQGSSNTEAFF. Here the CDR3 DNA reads TGTGCCAGCAGCCGGTTGAGGGGACAGGGGTCCTCGAACACTGAAGCTTTCTTT.

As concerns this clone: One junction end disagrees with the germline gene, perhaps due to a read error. The CDR3 loop reads CASSRQGGTTGREAQYF. As DNA, the CDR3 is TGTGCCAGCAGCAGGCAAGGGGGGACTACCGGAAGAGAGGCCCAGTACTTC. The chain recombines TRBV7-2 with TRBJ2-5; perhaps TRBD2 as D (7 bases). Germline V gene sequence: CDR1 SGHTA, CDR2 FQGNSA. CDR3 length equals 17 residues.

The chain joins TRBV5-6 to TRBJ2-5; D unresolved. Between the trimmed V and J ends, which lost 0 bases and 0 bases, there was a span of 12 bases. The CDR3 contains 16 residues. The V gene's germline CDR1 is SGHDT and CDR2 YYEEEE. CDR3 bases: TGTGCCAGCAGCTTGGGGGCAGAGTTGTACCAAGAGACCCAGTACTTC. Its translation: CASSLGAELYQETQYF.

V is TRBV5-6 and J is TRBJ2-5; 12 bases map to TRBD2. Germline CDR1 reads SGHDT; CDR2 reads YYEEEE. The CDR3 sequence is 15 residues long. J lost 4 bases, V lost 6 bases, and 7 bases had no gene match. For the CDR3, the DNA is TGTGCCAGCATTCGGGGACTAGCGGGCCCAGAGACCCAGTACTTC. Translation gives CASIRGLAGPETQYF. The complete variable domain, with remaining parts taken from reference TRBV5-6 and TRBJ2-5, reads DAGVTQSPTHLIKTRGQQVTLRCSPKSGHDTVSWYQQALGQGPQFIFQYYEEEERQRGNFPDRFSGHQFPNYSSELNVNALLLGDSALYLCASIRGLAGPETQYFGPGTRLLVL.

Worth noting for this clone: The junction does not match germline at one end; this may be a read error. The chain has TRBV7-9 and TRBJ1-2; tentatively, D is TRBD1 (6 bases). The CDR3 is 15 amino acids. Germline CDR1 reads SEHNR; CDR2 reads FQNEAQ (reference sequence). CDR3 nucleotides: TGTTCCAGCAGCTTAGCCGGGACACCCAACTATGGCTACACCTTC. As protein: CSSSLAGTPNYGYTF.

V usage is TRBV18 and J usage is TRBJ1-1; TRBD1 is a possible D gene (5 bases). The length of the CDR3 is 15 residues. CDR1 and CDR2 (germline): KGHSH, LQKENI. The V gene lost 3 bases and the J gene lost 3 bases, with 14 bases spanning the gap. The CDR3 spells CASSPPGLRYTEAFF. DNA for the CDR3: TGTGCCAGCTCACCCCCGGGACTTAGGTACACTGAAGCTTTCTTT.

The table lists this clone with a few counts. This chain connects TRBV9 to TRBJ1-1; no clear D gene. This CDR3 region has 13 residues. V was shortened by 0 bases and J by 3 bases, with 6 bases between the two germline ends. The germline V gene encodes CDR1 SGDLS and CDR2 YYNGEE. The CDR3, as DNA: TGTGCCAGCAGCGTAGAGGGAGACACTGAAGCTTTCTTT. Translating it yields CASSVEGDTEAFF.